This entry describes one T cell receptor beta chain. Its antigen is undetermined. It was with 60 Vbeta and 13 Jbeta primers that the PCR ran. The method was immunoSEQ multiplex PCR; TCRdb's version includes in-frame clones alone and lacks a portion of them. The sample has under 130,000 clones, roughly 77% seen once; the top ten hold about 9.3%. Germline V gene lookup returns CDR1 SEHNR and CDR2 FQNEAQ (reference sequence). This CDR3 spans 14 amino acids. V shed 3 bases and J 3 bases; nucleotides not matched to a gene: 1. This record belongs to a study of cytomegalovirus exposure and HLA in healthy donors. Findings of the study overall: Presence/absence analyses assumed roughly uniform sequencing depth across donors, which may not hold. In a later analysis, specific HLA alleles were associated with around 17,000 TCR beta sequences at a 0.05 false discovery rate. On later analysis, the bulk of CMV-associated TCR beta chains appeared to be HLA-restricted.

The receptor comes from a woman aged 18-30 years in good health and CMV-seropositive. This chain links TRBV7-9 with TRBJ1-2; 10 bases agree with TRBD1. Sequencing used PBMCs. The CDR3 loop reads CASSLTGGDYGYTF. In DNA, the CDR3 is TGTGCCAGCAGCTTGACAGGGGGCGACTATGGCTACACCTTC.